Following are 23 T cell receptor beta chains from one sample sequenced in a study of graft-versus-host responses after intestinal transplantation. Sequencing used immunoSEQ multiplex PCR; TCRdb keeps in-frame clones, though not all of them. The table records 90,000 to 130,000 clones, 85% to 95% of them present only once. Their antigens are not known. The sample was unstimulated CD8+ T cells sorted from spleen or lymph node cells, taken before transplant. The receptor set was obtained from a human donor who was the organ donor for an intestinal transplant.

This sequence joins TRBV28 and TRBJ2-3; 8 bases line up with TRBD1. From germline, CDR1 is MDHEN and CDR2 SYDVKM. The V segment lost 2 bases and the J segment 3 bases; nucleotides outside the gene matches: 1. CDR3 length: 14 amino acids. The CDR3 spells CASSLQGATDTQYF. CDR3 in DNA: TGTGCCAGCAGTTTACAGGGGGCAACAGATACGCAGTATTTT.

In this sample, this clone turned up once. The chain employs TRBV4-1 and TRBJ2-7, with D perhaps TRBD1 or TRBD2 (5 bases each). This CDR3 has 18 amino acids. With 1 base removed from V and 7 bases from J, the gap between germline ends came to 26 bases. Germline V gene sequence: CDR1 MGHRA, CDR2 YSYEKL. CDR3 sequence (DNA): TGCGCCAGCAGCCAAGGTGGCGGGTTCGGGACGGGACCTGGGGAGCAGTACTTC. Encoded protein: CASSQGGGFGTGPGEQYF.

This clone showed up just once. The gene calls are TRBV15 and TRBJ2-5; either TRBD1 or TRBD2 may fit D (6 bases each). Germline V gene sequence: CDR1 LNHNV, CDR2 YYDKDF (reference sequence). The CDR3 is made up of 15 amino acids. V was trimmed by 3 bases and J by 2 bases, leaving 13 bases between them. CDR3 region: CATSSAGHLQETQYF. The CDR3 bases are TGTGCCACCAGCAGCGCGGGACACCTACAAGAGACCCAGTACTTC.

The CDR3 sequence: CASSQDRGPHEKLFF. DNA for the CDR3: TGCGCCAGCAGCCAGGACAGGGGGCCCCATGAAAAACTGTTTTTT. The chain uses TRBV4-3 and TRBJ1-4; 11 bases are a match to TRBD1. After removal of 3 bases from V and 6 bases from J, the junction contained 3 bases not matched to a gene. CDR1 and CDR2 (germline): LGHNA, YSLEER. The CDR3 has 15 residues.

Only a few counts were recorded for this clone. The genes are TRBV5-1 and TRBJ1-4, with a tentative D call TRBD1 (6 bases). There are 14 residues in the CDR3. V was cut by 5 bases and J by 10 bases, with 18 bases left in between. Per germline, CDR1 SGHRS and CDR2 YFSETQ. The CDR3 loop reads CASSFRAGGRKLFF. The CDR3 nucleotides are TGCGCCAGCAGTTTCCGGGCCGGGGGCCGAAAACTGTTTTTT.

The chain employs TRBV9 and TRBJ1-2; the D is unclear. Germline CDR1 is SGDLS and CDR2 is YYNGEE. The CDR3 runs to 13 residues. V lost 0 bases to trimming and J lost 1 base, with 4 bases between them. The CDR3 sequence: CASSVGLNYGYTF. In DNA form, the CDR3 reads TGTGCCAGCAGCGTAGGCCTTAACTATGGCTACACCTTC.

The genes are TRBV9 and TRBJ2-5; 8 bases match TRBD2. V gave up 0 bases and J gave up 5 bases; unmatched junction bases: 6. The germline V gene has CDR1 SGDLS and CDR2 YYNGEE. This CDR3 has 15 residues. CDR3: CASSVASSGWETQYF. As DNA, the CDR3 is TGTGCCAGCAGCGTAGCCTCTAGCGGGTGGGAGACCCAGTACTTC.

The chain employs TRBV10-3 and TRBJ1-4, with 8 bases matching TRBD1. With V trimmed by 0 bases and J by 3 bases, 0 bases remained unmatched. The CDR3 contains 15 residues. Germline loops: CDR1 ENHRY, CDR2 SYGVKD. Written as DNA, the CDR3 is TGTGCCATCAGTGAGTCGGGACAGGCTAATGAAAAACTGTTTTTT. Translated: CAISESGQANEKLFF.

The J gene is TRBJ1-5, the V gene TRBV19; 9 bases are a match to TRBD1. This CDR3 has 15 amino acids. After removal of 5 bases from V and 1 base from J, the junction contained 3 bases not matched to a gene. Germline V CDR1 and CDR2: LNHDA, SQIVND (reference sequence). This CDR3 reads CASSWTGESNQPQHF. The CDR3 DNA is TGTGCCAGTAGTTGGACAGGGGAGAGCAATCAGCCCCAGCATTTT.

This chain joins TRBV4-1 and TRBJ1-4; D is undetermined. Trimming took off 5 bases at V and 6 bases at J, with 19 bases between the two ends. From germline, CDR1 is MGHRA and CDR2 YSYEKL. The CDR3 extends over 16 amino acids. DNA for the CDR3: TGCGCCAGCAGCGAACTCAGCCCGGGAGCGGATGAAAAACTGTTTTTT. Translating it yields CASSELSPGADEKLFF.

The chain links TRBV2 to TRBJ1-1, with D possibly being TRBD1 (6 bases). The CDR3 has 15 residues. Germline V gene data show CDR1 as SNHLY and CDR2 as FYNNEI. Trimming shortened V by 2 bases and J by 2 bases, and 12 bases separated the two germline ends. The CDR3 sequence: CASSEFWTDNTEAFF. CDR3 nucleotide sequence: TGTGCCAGCAGTGAATTCTGGACAGATAACACTGAAGCTTTCTTT. The full variable domain, completed using reference TRBV2 and TRBJ1-1, is EPEVTQTPSHQVTQMGQEVILRCVPISNHLYFYWYRQILGQKVEFLVSFYNNEISEKSEIFDDQFSVERPDGSNFTLKIRSTKLEDSAMYFCASSEFWTDNTEAFFGQGTRLTVV.

The chain combines TRBV7-8 with TRBJ2-1; D is possibly TRBD2 (6 bases). Trimming removed 0 bases from V and 2 bases from J, with 23 bases in between. CDR1 SGHVS and CDR2 FQNEAQ come from the germline V gene. CDR3 length equals 20 residues. CDR3 in DNA: TGTGCCAGCAGCTTAGCGGGGGGTCCTGTCTCGACTGCCACCTACAATGAGCAGTTCTTC. Encoded protein: CASSLAGGPVSTATYNEQFF.

The J gene is TRBJ1-1, the V gene TRBV6-1; D uncertain. The germline V gene has CDR1 MNHNS and CDR2 SASEGT. CDR3 length equals 14 residues. Trimming cost V 4 bases and J 2 bases, with 11 bases left between them. The CDR3 reads CASSGLRGNTEAFF. CDR3 coding DNA: TGTGCCAGCAGTGGACTTCGGGGAAACACTGAAGCTTTCTTT.

The chain has TRBV9 and TRBJ2-2, with 7 bases matching TRBD1. The CDR3 has 17 residues. V was clipped by 3 bases and J by 1 base; unmatched bases: 9. CDR1 SGDLS and CDR2 YYNGEE come from the germline V gene. CDR3 in amino acids: CASSDSTGVMNTGELFF. CDR3 sequence (DNA): TGTGCCAGCAGCGATTCAACAGGGGTCATGAACACCGGGGAGCTGTTTTTT.

The chain couples TRBV29-1 to TRBJ1-2; D is unresolved. The CDR3 has 13 residues. CDR1 and CDR2 from the germline V gene are SQVTM and ANQGSEA. The V and J ends lost 0 bases and 3 bases respectively, with 8 bases between them. The CDR3 is CSVEDRLDYGYTF. CDR3 sequence (DNA): TGCAGCGTTGAAGATCGGCTAGACTATGGCTACACCTTC.

V and J are TRBV29-1 and TRBJ2-3; the D is unclear. This CDR3 is 12 amino acids long. Deletions cut 6 bases from V and 0 bases from J, with 7 bases between. The germline V gene has CDR1 SQVTM and CDR2 ANQGSEA. CDR3: CSVKGSTDTQYF. CDR3 in DNA: TGCAGCGTGAAAGGGAGCACAGATACGCAGTATTTT.

The CDR3 is CAISENAGVSYEQYF. CDR3 DNA sequence: TGTGCCATCAGTGAGAACGCCGGGGTCTCCTACGAGCAGTACTTC. The J gene is TRBJ2-7, the V gene TRBV10-3; weak D call: TRBD2 (5 bases). Trimming left V 2 bases short and J 0 bases short, with 11 bases between. This CDR3 has 15 residues. The germline V gene encodes CDR1 ENHRY and CDR2 SYGVKD.

The genes are TRBV7-3 and TRBJ2-1, with 14 bases fitting TRBD2. V shed 2 bases, J shed 6 bases, and the junction held 3 bases outside the gene matches. Germline V gene sequence: CDR1 SGHTA, CDR2 FQGTGA. The CDR3 totals 16 residues. Here the CDR3 reads CASSLSGTSGSNEQFF. The CDR3 bases are TGTGCCAGCAGCTTATCCGGGACTAGCGGGAGCAATGAGCAGTTCTTC.

The V call is TRBV2, the J call TRBJ2-3; TRBD1 matches 7 bases. V lost 7 bases and J lost 4; bases outside the gene matches: 11. The germline V gene encodes CDR1 SNHLY and CDR2 FYNNEI. The CDR3 contains 15 residues. The CDR3 reads CASTVTGAGADTQYF. The CDR3 nucleotides are TGTGCCAGCACCGTTACAGGGGCGGGCGCAGATACGCAGTATTTT.

The rearrangement joins TRBV5-5 to TRBJ2-1; TRBD1 matches 8 bases. Unmatched junction bases numbered 14, after V lost 4 bases and J lost 8 bases. The CDR3 length is 16 residues. Germline-derived CDR1 and CDR2 are SGHKS and YYEKEE (reference sequence). The CDR3, as DNA: TGTGCCAGCAGCCCACCACCGACAGGGGCGGTTGATGAGCAGTTCTTC. Protein sequence: CASSPPPTGAVDEQFF.

This clone was seen just once. The rearrangement uses TRBV7-9 and TRBJ2-2; unclear D gene. Trimming removed 2 bases at V and 6 bases at J, with 1 base between. CDR1 is SEHNR, CDR2 FQNEAQ, per germline (reference sequence). The CDR3 has 11 residues. CDR3 DNA: TGTGCCAGCAGCTTACCCGGGGAGCTGTTTTTT. Protein product: CASSLPGELFF.

CDR3 sequence (DNA): TGTGCCAGCAGCCTGCGACAGGGAAAACTCTACGAGCAGTACTTC. Its translation is CASSLRQGKLYEQYF. This chain links TRBV6-6 with TRBJ2-7; 7 bases match TRBD1. The CDR3 runs 15 residues. The V gene end was trimmed by 6 bases and the J gene end by 3 bases; junction bases not matched to a gene: 11. The germline V gene encodes CDR1 MNHNY and CDR2 SVGAGI (reference sequence).

The chain joins TRBV6-6 to TRBJ2-7; D ambiguous. Germline loops: CDR1 MNHNY, CDR2 SVGAGI (reference sequence). The CDR3 runs to 13 residues. Trimming took 7 bases from V and 2 from J, leaving 12 bases between them. The CDR3: CASISWLTYEQYF. CDR3 sequence (DNA): TGTGCCAGCATATCATGGCTCACCTACGAGCAGTACTTC.